The clone carrying this TCR beta chain was seen more than once but under ten times. The target antigen is unknown. The CDR3 runs to 15 residues. The germline V and J ends were trimmed by 0 bases and 6 bases, with 15 bases remaining between them. In germline, CDR1 is SGHRS, CDR2 YFSETQ. Treatment defined: oral pan-JAK inhibitor, 5-10 mg twice daily. The source of the sample is a study of CD8+ T cells in alopecia areata. Study-wide results and caveats: Sequence data from scalp samples additionally include resident alphabeta T cells of normal skin.

Isolated RNA was reverse transcribed into cDNA used as the sequencing template. Method: immunoSEQ multiplex PCR; TCRdb's copy keeps in-frame clones and lacks some. This table holds over 150,000 clones, 58% found once. The gene calls are TRBV5-1 and TRBJ2-5, with a possible D match to TRBD2 (5 bases). Sequenced here: CD4+ T cells sorted from blood, sampled at week 24, from a patient treated with tofacitinib. This receptor was taken from a human donor with alopecia areata. Written as DNA, the CDR3 is TGCGCCAGCAGCTTGGAGGTGGTCAGCGGTAAGACCCAGTACTTC. Amino acids: CASSLEVVSGKTQYF.